The T cell receptor (beta chain) described here comes from a study of blood T cells in healthy people across ages. Looking at the study overall: Template switching retrieved approximately one barcoded beta molecule for each two T cells.

About this clonotype itself: No antigen is known for it.

General study findings and limits: TCR beta diversity was tightly associated with the proportion of naive T cells.

This CDR3 is built from 14 residues. Using a J-beta primer mix together with a sample-barcoded 5' primer, a second PCR was run for roughly 7 to 12 cycles. Every cDNA molecule bore a tag from a template-switch adaptor containing 12 random nucleotides. TCRdb re-called the 5' RACE reads through MiXCR, storing one row per CDR3 protein. The sample includes about 970,000 distinct CDR3 sequences, about 53% seen only once; the top ten take about 22%. The clonotype was recovered from an older woman in good health. The chain is built from TRBV12-3 or TRBV12-4 and TRBJ2-1; D gene ambiguous. The J call is uncertain, as TRBJ2-7 better fits the DNA end. Sequenced material: blood. In DNA form, the CDR3 reads TGTGCCAGCAGTAAAAGCCTATTCAACAATGAGCAGTACTTC. Translating gives CASSKSLFNNEQYF.